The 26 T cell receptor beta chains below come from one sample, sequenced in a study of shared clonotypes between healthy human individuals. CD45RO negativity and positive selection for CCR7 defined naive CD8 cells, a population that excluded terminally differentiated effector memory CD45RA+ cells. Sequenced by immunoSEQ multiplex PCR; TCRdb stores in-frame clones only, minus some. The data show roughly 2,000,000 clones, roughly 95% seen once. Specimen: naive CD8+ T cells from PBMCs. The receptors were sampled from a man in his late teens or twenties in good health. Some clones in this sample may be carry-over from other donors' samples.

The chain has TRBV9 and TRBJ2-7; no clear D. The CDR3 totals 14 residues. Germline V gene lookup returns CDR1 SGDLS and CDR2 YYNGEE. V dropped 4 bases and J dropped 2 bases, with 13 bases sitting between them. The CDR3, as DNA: TGTGCCAGCAGCCTAGATGGGCAAACCTACGAGCAGTACTTC. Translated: CASSLDGQTYEQYF.

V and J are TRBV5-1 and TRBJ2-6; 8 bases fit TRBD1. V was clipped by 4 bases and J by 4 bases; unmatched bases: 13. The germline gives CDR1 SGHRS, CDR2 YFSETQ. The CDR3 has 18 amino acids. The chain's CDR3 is CASSGEDRVRPGANVLTF. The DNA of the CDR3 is TGCGCCAGCAGCGGGGAGGACAGGGTTAGACCCGGGGCCAACGTCCTGACTTTC.

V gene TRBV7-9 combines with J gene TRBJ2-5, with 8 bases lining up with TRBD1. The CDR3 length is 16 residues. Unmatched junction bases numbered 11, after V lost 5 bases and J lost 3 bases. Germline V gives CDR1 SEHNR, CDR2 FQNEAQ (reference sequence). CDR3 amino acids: CASSRRQGKEEETQYF. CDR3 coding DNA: TGTGCCAGCAGCCGCCGACAGGGGAAGGAGGAAGAGACCCAGTACTTC.

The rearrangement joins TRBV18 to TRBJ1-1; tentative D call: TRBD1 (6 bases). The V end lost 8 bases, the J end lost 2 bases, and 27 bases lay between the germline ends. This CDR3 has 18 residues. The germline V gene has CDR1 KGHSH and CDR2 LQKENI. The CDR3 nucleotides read TGTGCCAGCACCCTAGAGAGGCAGGGGTTTCGATCTAACACTGAAGCTTTCTTT. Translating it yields CASTLERQGFRSNTEAFF.

CDR3 residues: CASSLIGQRTQYF. CDR3 DNA sequence: TGTGCCAGCAGTTTAATCGGCCAGAGAACCCAGTACTTC. V and J are TRBV27 and TRBJ2-5; D is ambiguous. The CDR3 runs to 13 residues. Trimming pared 2 bases from V and 8 bases from J, leaving 12 bases between. Germline CDR1 is MNHEY and CDR2 is SMNVEV (reference sequence).

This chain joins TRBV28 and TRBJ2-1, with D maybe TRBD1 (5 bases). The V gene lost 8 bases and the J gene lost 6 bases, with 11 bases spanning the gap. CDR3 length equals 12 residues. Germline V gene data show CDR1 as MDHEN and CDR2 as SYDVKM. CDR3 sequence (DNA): TGTGCCAGCCTCAGGGTTTCCAATGAGCAGTTCTTC. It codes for CASLRVSNEQFF.

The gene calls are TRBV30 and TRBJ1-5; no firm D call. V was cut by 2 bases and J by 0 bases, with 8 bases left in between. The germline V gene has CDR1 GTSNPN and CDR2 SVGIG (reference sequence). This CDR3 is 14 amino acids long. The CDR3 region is CAWSPGNSNQPQHF. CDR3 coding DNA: TGTGCCTGGAGTCCAGGAAATAGCAATCAGCCCCAGCATTTT.

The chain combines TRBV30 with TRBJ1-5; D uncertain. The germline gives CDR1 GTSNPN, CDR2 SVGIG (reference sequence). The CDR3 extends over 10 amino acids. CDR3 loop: CPLVDQPQHF. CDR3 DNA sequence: TGTCCCTTAGTTGATCAGCCCCAGCATTTT. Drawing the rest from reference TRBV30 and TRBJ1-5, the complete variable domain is SQTIHQWPATLVQPVGSPLSLECTVEGTSNPNLYWYRQAAGRGLQLLFYSVGIGQISSEVPQNLSASRPQDRQFILSSKKLLLSDSGFYLCPLVDQPQHFGDGTRLSIL.

CDR3 in DNA: TGCGCCAGCAGGCACCGAGGGGCGGATGGCTACACCTTC. Translating it yields CASRHRGADGYTF. The J gene is TRBJ1-2, the V gene TRBV4-1; a possible D gene is TRBD1 (5 bases). Germline CDR1 reads MGHRA; CDR2 reads YSYEKL. Trimming took 6 bases from V and 6 from J, leaving 14 bases between them. This CDR3 is 13 amino acids long.

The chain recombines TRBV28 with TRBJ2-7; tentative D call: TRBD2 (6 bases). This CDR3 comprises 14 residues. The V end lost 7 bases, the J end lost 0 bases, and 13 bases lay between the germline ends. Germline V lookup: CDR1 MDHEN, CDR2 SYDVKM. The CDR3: CASNPGLNSYEQYF. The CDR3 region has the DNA TGTGCCAGCAACCCGGGACTGAACTCCTACGAGCAGTACTTC.

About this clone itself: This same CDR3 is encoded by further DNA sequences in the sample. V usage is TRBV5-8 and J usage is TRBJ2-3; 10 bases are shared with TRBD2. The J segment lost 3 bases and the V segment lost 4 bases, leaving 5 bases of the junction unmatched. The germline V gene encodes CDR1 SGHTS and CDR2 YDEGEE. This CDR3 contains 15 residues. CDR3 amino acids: CASSPGLAVTDTQYF. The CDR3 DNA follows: TGTGCCAGCAGCCCAGGACTAGCGGTTACAGATACGCAGTATTTT.

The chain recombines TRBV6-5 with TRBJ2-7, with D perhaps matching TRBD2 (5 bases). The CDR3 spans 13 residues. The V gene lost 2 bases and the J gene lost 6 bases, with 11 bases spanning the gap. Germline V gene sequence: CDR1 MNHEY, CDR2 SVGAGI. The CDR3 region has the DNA TGTGCCAGCAGTTACGGGAGAACTGCCGAGCAGTACTTC. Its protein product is CASSYGRTAEQYF.

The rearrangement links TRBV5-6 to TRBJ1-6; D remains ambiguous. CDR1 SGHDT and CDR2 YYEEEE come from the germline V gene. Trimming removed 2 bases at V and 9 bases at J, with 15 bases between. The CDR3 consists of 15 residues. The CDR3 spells CASSFNPSPTSPLHF. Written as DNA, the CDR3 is TGTGCCAGCAGCTTTAACCCGTCCCCTACTTCACCCCTCCACTTT.

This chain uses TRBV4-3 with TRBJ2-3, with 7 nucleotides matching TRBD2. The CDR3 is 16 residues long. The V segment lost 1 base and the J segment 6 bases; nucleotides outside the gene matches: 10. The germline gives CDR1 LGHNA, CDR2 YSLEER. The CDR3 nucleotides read TGCGCCAGCAGCCAAGTAATCGGACTAGGGGCCGATACGCAGTATTTT. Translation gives CASSQVIGLGADTQYF.

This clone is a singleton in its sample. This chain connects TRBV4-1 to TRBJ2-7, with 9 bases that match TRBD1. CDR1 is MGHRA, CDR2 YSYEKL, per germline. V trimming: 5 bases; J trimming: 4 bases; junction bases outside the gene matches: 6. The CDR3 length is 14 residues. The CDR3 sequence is CASSYRTGEYEQYF. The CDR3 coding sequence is TGCGCCAGCAGCTATCGGACAGGGGAATACGAGCAGTACTTC.

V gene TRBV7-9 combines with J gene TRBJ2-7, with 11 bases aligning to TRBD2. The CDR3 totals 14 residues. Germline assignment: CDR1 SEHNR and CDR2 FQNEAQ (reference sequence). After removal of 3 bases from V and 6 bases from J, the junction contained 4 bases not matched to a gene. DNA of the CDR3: TGTGCCAGCAGCTTGGGACTAGCGGAGGTCGAGCAGTACTTC. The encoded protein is CASSLGLAEVEQYF.

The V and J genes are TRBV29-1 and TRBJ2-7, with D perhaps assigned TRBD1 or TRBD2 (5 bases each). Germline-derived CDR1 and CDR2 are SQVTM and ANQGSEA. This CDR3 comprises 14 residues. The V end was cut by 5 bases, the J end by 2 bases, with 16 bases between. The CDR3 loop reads CSVLGRLGPYEQYF. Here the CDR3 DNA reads TGCAGCGTTTTGGGTAGGCTGGGACCCTACGAGCAGTACTTC.

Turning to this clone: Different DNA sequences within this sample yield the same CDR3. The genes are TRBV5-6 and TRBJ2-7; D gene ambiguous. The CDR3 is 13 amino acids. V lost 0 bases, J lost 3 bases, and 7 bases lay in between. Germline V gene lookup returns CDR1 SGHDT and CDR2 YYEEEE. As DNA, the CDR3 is TGTGCCAGCAGCTTGGAGGCCAGCTACGAGCAGTACTTC. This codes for CASSLEASYEQYF.

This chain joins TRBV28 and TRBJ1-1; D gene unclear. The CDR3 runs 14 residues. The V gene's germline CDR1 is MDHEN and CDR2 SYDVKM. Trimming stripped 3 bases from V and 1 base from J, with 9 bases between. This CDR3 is CASSLGRWNTEAFF. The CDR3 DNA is TGTGCCAGCAGTTTGGGCAGGTGGAACACTGAAGCTTTCTTT.

In nucleotides, the CDR3 is TGTGCCAGCAGCTTTGCTTACGCTTTCTTT. It yields the protein CASSFAYAFF. J is TRBJ1-1 and V is TRBV7-9; no firm D call. Germline V gene lookup returns CDR1 SEHNR and CDR2 FQNEAQ (reference sequence). The CDR3 runs 10 residues. V shed 3 bases and J shed 11 bases, with 7 bases lying between them.

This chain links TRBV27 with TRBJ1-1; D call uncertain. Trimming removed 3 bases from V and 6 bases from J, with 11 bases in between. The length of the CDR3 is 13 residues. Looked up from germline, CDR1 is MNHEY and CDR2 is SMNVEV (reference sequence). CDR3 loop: CASSFLGLAEAFF. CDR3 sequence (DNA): TGTGCCAGCAGTTTCCTTGGGCTCGCTGAAGCTTTCTTT.

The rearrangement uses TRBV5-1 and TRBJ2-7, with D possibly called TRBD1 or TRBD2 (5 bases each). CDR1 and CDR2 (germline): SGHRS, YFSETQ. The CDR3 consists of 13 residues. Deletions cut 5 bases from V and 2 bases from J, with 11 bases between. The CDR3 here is CASRAGTTYEQYF. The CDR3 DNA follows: TGCGCCAGCAGGGCAGGGACGACCTACGAGCAGTACTTC.

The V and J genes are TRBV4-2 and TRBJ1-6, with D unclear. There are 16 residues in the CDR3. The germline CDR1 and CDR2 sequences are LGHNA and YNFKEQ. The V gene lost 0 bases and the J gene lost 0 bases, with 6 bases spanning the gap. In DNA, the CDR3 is TGTGCCAGCAGCCAAGAGGCCAGCTCCTATAATTCACCCCTCCACTTT. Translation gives CASSQEASSYNSPLHF.

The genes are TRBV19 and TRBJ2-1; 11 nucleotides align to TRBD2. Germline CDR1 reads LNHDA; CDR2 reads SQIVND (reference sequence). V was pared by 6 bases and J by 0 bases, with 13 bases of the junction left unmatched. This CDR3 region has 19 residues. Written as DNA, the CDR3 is TGTGCCAGTAGACCGGGACTAGCGGTATCAAGGAGCTCCTACAATGAGCAGTTCTTC. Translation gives CASRPGLAVSRSSYNEQFF.

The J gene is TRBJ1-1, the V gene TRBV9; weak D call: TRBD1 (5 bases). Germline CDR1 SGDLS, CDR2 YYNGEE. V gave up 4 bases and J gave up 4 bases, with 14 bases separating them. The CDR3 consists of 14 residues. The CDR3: CASSPRGRGTEAFF. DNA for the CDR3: TGTGCCAGCAGCCCCCGGGGCAGAGGCACTGAAGCTTTCTTT.

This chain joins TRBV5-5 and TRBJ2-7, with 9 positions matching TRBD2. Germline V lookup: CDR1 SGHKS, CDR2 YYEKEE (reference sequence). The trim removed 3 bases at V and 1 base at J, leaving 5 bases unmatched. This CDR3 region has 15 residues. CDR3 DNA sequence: TGTGCCAGCAGCTGGGGGCTAGCGGGATCCTACGAGCAGTACTTC. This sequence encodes CASSWGLAGSYEQYF.